This record concerns one TCR beta chain sequence. This record belongs to a study of preoperative IRX-2 immunotherapy in early breast cancer. Described treatment: preoperative locoregional IRX-2 cytokine immunotherapy. This phase Ib study tested locoregional IRX-2 cytokine immunotherapy given before surgery. CDR1 SGHRS and CDR2 YFSETQ come from the germline V gene. V lost 4 bases to trimming and J lost 4 bases, with 16 bases between them. The CDR3 is 15 amino acids. Generated by immunoSEQ multiplex PCR, the TCRdb table keeps only in-frame clones and is missing some. The sample lists about 98,000 clones; just over 85% were seen once.

J is TRBJ2-3 and V is TRBV5-1, with unresolved D. The sequenced sample was tumor tissue, obtained after IRX-2 immunotherapy. The sequence came from a human donor with breast cancer. This CDR3 is CASSRIQASADTQYF. The CDR3 region has the DNA TGCGCCAGCAGCCGGATTCAGGCTTCGGCAGATACGCAGTATTTT.